The 20 T cell receptor beta chains listed next were all sequenced from one sample in a study of T cells after yellow fever vaccination. TCRdb reanalysed the 5' RACE reads using MiXCR and keeps one entry per CDR3 protein. Here the sample spans around 310,000 distinct CDR3 sequences, more than 8.5% being singletons. This specimen consisted of PBMCs, obtained on the day of the first yellow fever vaccination. The receptors originated from a man aged 18 to 35 who received the YFV17D yellow fever vaccine.

This chain links TRBV6-7 with TRBJ2-3; 13 bases are a match to TRBD2. TRBV6-7 counts as an open reading frame of uncertain function. The V gene end was trimmed by 5 bases and the J gene end by 6 bases; junction bases not matched to a gene: 14. The CDR3 has 18 residues. For the CDR3, the DNA is TGTGCCAGCAGTCCCCAACTAGCGGGGGGGTCTCTTTCTGATACGCAGTATTTT. It specifies CASSPQLAGGSLSDTQYF.

V and J are TRBV27 and TRBJ1-1; possibly TRBD1 for D (5 bases). Germline V lookup: CDR1 MNHEY, CDR2 SMNVEV (reference sequence). The CDR3 consists of 14 residues. Deletions cut 6 bases from V and 1 base from J, with 12 bases between. The CDR3, as DNA: TGTGCCAGCAGCAATAGACAGACGAACACTGAAGCTTTCTTT. Amino acids: CASSNRQTNTEAFF.

The rearrangement uses TRBV20-1 and TRBJ2-4; D is uncertain. The V end lost 2 bases, the J end lost 9 bases, and 11 bases lay between the germline ends. Germline lookup yields CDR1 DFQATT and CDR2 SNEGSKA (reference sequence). The CDR3 is 12 amino acids. The DNA for the CDR3 is TGCAGTGCTAGATCACCCGTAGGCATTCAGTACTTC. Translated: CSARSPVGIQYF.

This clonotype was counted between two and nine times. The chain has TRBV10-3 and TRBJ1-4, with D tentatively TRBD1 (5 bases). This CDR3 has 15 residues. Germline V gives CDR1 ENHRY, CDR2 SYGVKD. Trimming removed 5 bases at V and 8 bases at J, with 18 bases between. CDR3 nucleotide sequence: TGTGCCATCAGTCCGGGACCGACCATGGGGGAAAAACTGTTTTTT. This encodes CAISPGPTMGEKLFF.

This clonotype has only a few counts. The chain joins TRBV24-1 to TRBJ1-5, with unresolved D. V was cut by 5 bases and J by 1 base, with 8 bases left in between. The CDR3 contains 14 residues. CDR1 is KGHDR and CDR2 is SFDVKD in the germline V gene. CDR3 region: CATSGPGSNQPQHF. DNA for the CDR3: TGTGCCACCAGTGGCCCAGGAAGCAATCAGCCCCAGCATTTT.

The sample holds a few counts of this clonotype. The chain recombines TRBV7-9 with TRBJ2-5; the D gene is possibly TRBD2 (6 bases). This CDR3 region has 17 residues. Trimming took off 0 bases at V and 0 bases at J, with 14 bases between the two ends. Germline loops: CDR1 SEHNR, CDR2 FQNEAQ (reference sequence). The DNA for the CDR3 is TGTGCCAGCAGCTTAGCGGGAGGAACAGCGTACCAAGAGACCCAGTACTTC. It encodes CASSLAGGTAYQETQYF.

This clonotype was recorded many times. The rearrangement links TRBV5-1 to TRBJ1-1; a weak D match, TRBD1 (6 bases). CDR3 length: 15 residues. Trimming shortened V by 4 bases and J by 4 bases, and 17 bases separated the two germline ends. Germline lookup yields CDR1 SGHRS and CDR2 YFSETQ. As DNA, the CDR3 is TGCGCCAGCAGCCCGGGCGGGGGGCAGGGCACTGAAGCTTTCTTT. This encodes CASSPGGGQGTEAFF.

This clonotype was detected only a few times. The chain is built from TRBV3-1 and TRBJ2-7; no reliable D call. The CDR3 loop spans 13 amino acids. Per germline, CDR1 LGHDT and CDR2 YNNKEL (reference sequence). V was trimmed by 0 bases and J by 9 bases, leaving 12 bases between them. This chain's CDR3 is CASSQERRSGQYF. The CDR3 nucleotides read TGTGCCAGCAGCCAAGAGCGACGCTCCGGGCAGTACTTC.

This clonotype occurred a few times. This chain links TRBV5-5 with TRBJ2-5, with 15 nucleotides matching TRBD2. J was trimmed by 5 bases and V by 4 bases; bases with no gene match: 9. The germline V gene encodes CDR1 SGHKS and CDR2 YYEKEE (reference sequence). The CDR3 spans 17 residues. CDR3 coding DNA: TGTGCCAGCAGCATCTGGACTAGCGGGGGGGCCCGGGAGACCCAGTACTTC. Translating it yields CASSIWTSGGARETQYF.

This rearrangement joins TRBV20-1 to TRBJ1-4, with 7 bases lining up with TRBD1. The junction had 11 bases not matched to a gene; V was cut back by 6 bases and J by 1 base. CDR3 length: 16 amino acids. Germline V gene data show CDR1 as DFQATT and CDR2 as SNEGSKA (reference sequence). CDR3 in DNA: TGCAGTGCGCACGGACCAGGGGGAGGAACTAATGAAAAACTGTTTTTT. Protein sequence: CSAHGPGGGTNEKLFF.

V usage is TRBV5-1 and J usage is TRBJ1-1, with D tentatively TRBD1 (5 bases). CDR1 is SGHRS, CDR2 YFSETQ, per germline. This CDR3 is 13 amino acids long. Deletions cut 6 bases from V and 5 bases from J, with 14 bases between. CDR3 region: CASNDWGGTEAFF. The CDR3 DNA is TGCGCCAGCAACGACTGGGGCGGGACTGAAGCTTTCTTT.

The rearrangement links TRBV7-3 to TRBJ2-5; a weak D match, TRBD2 (5 bases). Germline CDR1 SGHTA, CDR2 FQGTGA. The CDR3 sequence is 14 residues long. Between the trimmed V and J ends, which lost 5 bases and 5 bases, there was a span of 15 bases. CDR3 residues: CASSPHTRGETQYF. Written as DNA, the CDR3 is TGTGCCAGCAGCCCCCACACCCGAGGGGAGACCCAGTACTTC.

This clonotype was counted only a few times. The rearrangement joins TRBV3-1 to TRBJ2-3; the match to TRBD1 covers 7 bases. J gave up 5 bases and V 4 bases, and 12 bases lay outside the gene matches. Germline CDR1 LGHDT, CDR2 YNNKEL (reference sequence). The CDR3 covers 16 residues. The CDR3: CASSLQGGTGEDTQYF. CDR3 in DNA: TGTGCCAGCAGCCTACAAGGAGGAACAGGGGAAGATACGCAGTATTTT.

This clonotype was counted a few times. J is TRBJ2-7 and V is TRBV30; TRBD1 agrees at 11 bases. The junction had 9 bases not matched to a gene; V was cut back by 1 base and J by 4 bases. CDR3 length equals 16 residues. Germline lookup yields CDR1 GTSNPN and CDR2 SVGIG (reference sequence). The CDR3 sequence is CAWSALIGTGGYEQYF. CDR3 DNA: TGTGCCTGGAGTGCCCTGATCGGGACAGGGGGTTACGAGCAGTACTTC.

This clonotype occurred a few times. The V gene is TRBV4-3, the J gene TRBJ2-1; TRBD2 agrees at 7 bases. Germline-derived CDR1 and CDR2 are LGHNA and YSLEER. V was clipped by 4 bases and J by 4 bases; unmatched bases: 4. This CDR3 spans 14 amino acids. DNA of the CDR3: TGCGCCAGCAGCCGGGGGGGGAGGTACAATGAGCAGTTCTTC. It yields the protein CASSRGGRYNEQFF.

The V and J genes are TRBV3-1 and TRBJ2-5; a weak D match, TRBD1 (6 bases). Germline V gives CDR1 LGHDT, CDR2 YNNKEL (reference sequence). V lost 2 bases, J lost 2 bases, and 15 bases lay in between. This CDR3 is 16 amino acids long. DNA of the CDR3: TGTGCCAGCAGCCAACCCCCCAGCAGGGGACAAGAGACCCAGTACTTC. Translated: CASSQPPSRGQETQYF.

This chain uses TRBV4-3 with TRBJ1-2; D gene ambiguous. The germline gives CDR1 LGHNA, CDR2 YSLEER. The CDR3 length is 14 residues. V was shortened by 1 base and J by 1 base, with 7 bases between the two germline ends. The CDR3 sequence is CASSQGGINYGYTF. The DNA of the CDR3 is TGCGCCAGCAGCCAAGGCGGTATTAACTATGGCTACACCTTC.

The sample holds many counts of this clonotype. The chain uses TRBV12-3 or TRBV12-4 and TRBJ2-2; perhaps TRBD1 as D (6 bases). Trimming took off 8 bases at V and 2 bases at J, with 18 bases between the two ends. The CDR3 has 16 residues. CDR3 nucleotides: TGTGCCAGCGGCGATCCGGGACACAGAAACACCGGGGAGCTGTTTTTT. It encodes CASGDPGHRNTGELFF.

This chain connects TRBV3-1 to TRBJ2-5, with D uncertain. The CDR3 has 18 amino acids. Trimming removed 0 bases from V and 2 bases from J, with 19 bases in between. Looked up from germline, CDR1 is LGHDT and CDR2 is YNNKEL (reference sequence). The CDR3 sequence: CASSQDRASDPEQETQYF. CDR3 DNA: TGTGCCAGCAGCCAAGATCGGGCGTCGGATCCCGAACAAGAGACCCAGTACTTC.

This clonotype occurred a few times. V is TRBV7-2 and J is TRBJ2-7, with TRBD1 as a possible D gene (6 bases). There are 13 residues in the CDR3. Germline CDR1 SGHTA, CDR2 FQGNSA. Deletions cut 7 bases from V and 0 bases from J, with 10 bases between. The CDR3 spells CASTQGTSYEQYF. The CDR3 bases are TGTGCCAGCACCCAGGGGACCTCCTACGAGCAGTACTTC.